This entry describes one T cell receptor (beta chain). What it binds is not known. This sample stems from a study of Ad26.COV2.S vaccination and SARS-CoV-2 variants. This CDR3 has 16 amino acids. The V and J ends lost 1 base and 3 bases, in that order; junction bases with no gene match: 4. CDR1 is SNHLY and CDR2 is FYNNEI in the germline V gene. Study outcomes and limitations: Greater spike-specific TCR breadth was seen in vaccine recipients than in placebo recipients. Non-spike TCR breadth was similar in vaccine and placebo recipients.

Sequencing was performed with immunoSEQ multiplex PCR; in TCRdb, only in-frame clones are kept and a portion is missing. The sample has about 180,000 clones, 70% to 90% seen once. This sequence joins TRBV2 and TRBJ2-3; 10 bases align to TRBD2. The input for sequencing was peripheral blood, taken after recovery from COVID-19. The source is a human donor who had recovered from COVID-19. CDR3 bases: TGTGCCAGCAGTGAAGGAGCGGGGGGGTGGACAGATACGCAGTATTTT. Its protein is CASSEGAGGWTDTQYF. The whole variable domain, filled in from reference TRBV2 and TRBJ2-3, reads EPEVTQTPSHQVTQMGQEVILRCVPISNHLYFYWYRQILGQKVEFLVSFYNNEISEKSEIFDDQFSVERPDGSNFTLKIRSTKLEDSAMYFCASSEGAGGWTDTQYFGPGTRLTVL.